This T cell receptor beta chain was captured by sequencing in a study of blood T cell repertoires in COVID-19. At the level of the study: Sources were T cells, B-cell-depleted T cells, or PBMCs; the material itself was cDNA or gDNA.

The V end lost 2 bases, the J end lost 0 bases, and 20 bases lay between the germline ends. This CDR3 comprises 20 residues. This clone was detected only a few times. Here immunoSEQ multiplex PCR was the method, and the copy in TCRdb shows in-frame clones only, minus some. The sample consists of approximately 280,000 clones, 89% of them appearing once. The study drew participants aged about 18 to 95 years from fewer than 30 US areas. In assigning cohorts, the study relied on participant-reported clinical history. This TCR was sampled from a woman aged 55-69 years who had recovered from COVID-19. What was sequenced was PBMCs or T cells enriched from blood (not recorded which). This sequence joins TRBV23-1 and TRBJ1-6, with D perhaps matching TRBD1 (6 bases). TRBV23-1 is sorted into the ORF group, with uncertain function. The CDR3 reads CASSQGIDAGDLSYNSPLHF. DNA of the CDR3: TGCGCCAGCAGTCAAGGGATCGATGCAGGGGACCTCTCCTATAATTCACCCCTCCACTTT.